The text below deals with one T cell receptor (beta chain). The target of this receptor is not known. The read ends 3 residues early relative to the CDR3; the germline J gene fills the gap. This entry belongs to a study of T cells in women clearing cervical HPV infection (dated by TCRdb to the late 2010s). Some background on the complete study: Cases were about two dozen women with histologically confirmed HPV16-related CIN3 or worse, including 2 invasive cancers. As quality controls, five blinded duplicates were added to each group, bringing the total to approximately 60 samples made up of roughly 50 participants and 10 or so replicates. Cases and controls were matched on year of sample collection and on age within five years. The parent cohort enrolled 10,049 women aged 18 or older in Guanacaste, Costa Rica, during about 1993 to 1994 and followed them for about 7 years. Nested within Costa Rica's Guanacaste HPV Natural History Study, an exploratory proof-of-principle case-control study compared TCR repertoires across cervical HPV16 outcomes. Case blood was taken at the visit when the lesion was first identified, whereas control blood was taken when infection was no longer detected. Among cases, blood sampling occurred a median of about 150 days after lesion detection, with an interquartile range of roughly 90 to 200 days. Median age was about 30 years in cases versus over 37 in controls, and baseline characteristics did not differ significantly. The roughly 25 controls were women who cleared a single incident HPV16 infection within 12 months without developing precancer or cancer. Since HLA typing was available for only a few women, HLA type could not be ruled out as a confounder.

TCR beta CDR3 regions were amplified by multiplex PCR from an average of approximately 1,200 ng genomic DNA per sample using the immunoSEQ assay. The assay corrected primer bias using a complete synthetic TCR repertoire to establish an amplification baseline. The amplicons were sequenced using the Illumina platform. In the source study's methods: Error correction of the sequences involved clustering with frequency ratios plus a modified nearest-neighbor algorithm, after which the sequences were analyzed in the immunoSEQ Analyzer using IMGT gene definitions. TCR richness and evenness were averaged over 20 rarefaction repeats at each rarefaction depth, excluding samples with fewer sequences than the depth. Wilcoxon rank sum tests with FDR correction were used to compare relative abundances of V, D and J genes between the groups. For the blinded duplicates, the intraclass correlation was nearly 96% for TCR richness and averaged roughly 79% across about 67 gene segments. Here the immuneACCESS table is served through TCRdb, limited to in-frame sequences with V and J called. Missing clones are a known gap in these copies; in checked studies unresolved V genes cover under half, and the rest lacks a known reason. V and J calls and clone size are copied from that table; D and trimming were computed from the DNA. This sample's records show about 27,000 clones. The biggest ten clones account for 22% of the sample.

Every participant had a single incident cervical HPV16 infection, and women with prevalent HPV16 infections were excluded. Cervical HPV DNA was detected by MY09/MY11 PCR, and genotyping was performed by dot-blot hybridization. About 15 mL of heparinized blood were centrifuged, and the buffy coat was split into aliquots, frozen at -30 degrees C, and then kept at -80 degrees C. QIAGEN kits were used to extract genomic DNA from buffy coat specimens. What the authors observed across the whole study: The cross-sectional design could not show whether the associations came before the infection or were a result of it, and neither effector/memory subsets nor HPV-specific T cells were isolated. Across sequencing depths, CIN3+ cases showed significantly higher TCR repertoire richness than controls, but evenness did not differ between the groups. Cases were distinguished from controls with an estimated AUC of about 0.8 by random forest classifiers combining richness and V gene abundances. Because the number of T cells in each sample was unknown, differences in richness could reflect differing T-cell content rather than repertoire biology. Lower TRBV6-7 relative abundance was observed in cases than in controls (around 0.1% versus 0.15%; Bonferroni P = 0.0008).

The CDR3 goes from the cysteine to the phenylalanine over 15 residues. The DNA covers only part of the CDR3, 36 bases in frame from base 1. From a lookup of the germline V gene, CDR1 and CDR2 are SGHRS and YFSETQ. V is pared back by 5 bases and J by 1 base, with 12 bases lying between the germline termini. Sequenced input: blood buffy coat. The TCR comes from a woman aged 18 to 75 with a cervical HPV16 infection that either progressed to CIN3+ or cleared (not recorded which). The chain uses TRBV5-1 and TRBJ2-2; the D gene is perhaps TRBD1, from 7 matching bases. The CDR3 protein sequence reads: CASRGGQMNTGELFF. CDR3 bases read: TGCGCCAGCAGGGGGGGACAGATGAACACCGGGGAG.